The clone carrying this T cell receptor beta chain was seen repeatedly, ten times or more. Germline V gene sequence: CDR1 SGHRS, CDR2 YFSETQ. Trimming removed 0 bases at V and 4 bases at J, with 11 bases between. The CDR3 loop spans 14 amino acids. Both TCR beta VDJ combination and CDR3 sequence profiling were carried out. Genomic DNA was the template for this profiling. Each CDR3 protein gets one entry after TCRdb re-called the reads with MiXCR. In the table there are around 150,000 distinct CDR3 sequences, approximately 40% of which are singletons. The data are from a study of CD8+CD57+ T cells in acquired aplastic anemia.

This receptor was obtained from a human donor in good health. Sample: sorted CD4+, CD8+, or CD8+CD57+ T cells (not recorded which) from PBMCs. The chain recombines TRBV5-1 with TRBJ2-7; D remains ambiguous. The CDR3 sequence: CASSLAEDRYEQYF. CDR3 DNA sequence: TGCGCCAGCAGCTTGGCCGAGGATAGGTACGAGCAGTACTTC.